This TCR beta chain was profiled in a study of identical twins listed by TCRdb under 2016. Regarding the complete study: The study deep-sequenced TCR alpha and beta repertoires from monozygotic twins, unrelated adults of various ages and cord blood to test whether fetal clonotypes persist. To rule out contamination, replicate twin experiments were performed at different times with different library preparation protocols.

Every donor in the study was a healthy Caucasian. Three pairs of female monozygotic twins, all aged roughly 18 to 30 years, made up the twin cohort. CD4+ and CD8+ T cell populations were isolated with positive isolation kits from Invitrogen. What the authors observed across the whole study: In monozygotic twins, recombination models systematically underestimated out-of-frame TCR alpha sharing, but the models matched the sharing seen between unrelated individuals. Abundant cord blood beta clonotypes carried fewer insertions; young adult naive repertoires showed a weaker similar trend, while memory repertoires showed none. Because the same donors could not be followed over many years, conclusions were based on cross-sectional statistical analysis. Invariant T cells such as MAIT and iNKT could partly confound zero-insertion analyses, although diverse VJ usage argued against such confounding for most clonotypes. Excess twin sharing in beta out-of-frame sequences was weaker because fewer shared sequences lowered the signal-to-noise ratio. Out-of-frame TCR alpha sequences shared between twins showed an excess of low generation-probability sequences compared with coincidental sharing between unrelated individuals.

Libraries were made using 5' RACE. These reads were obtained on an Illumina HiSeq 2000. Template switching introduced a universal primer binding site; the final cDNA contained a unique molecular identifier, enabling accurate counting of TCR cDNA molecules. First-strand cDNA for TCR alpha and beta chains was synthesized from specific primers in the conserved constant-segment region. To control for contamination, every cDNA library was double barcoded, receiving both a SMART-Mk sample barcode and Illumina barcodes. Two successive PCR steps introduced TruSeq adapter sequences along with Illumina sample barcodes. TCR alpha and beta cDNA libraries were sequenced on the Illumina HiSeq platform with custom primers. On the study's bioinformatics: MiGEC processed the raw reads to extract unique molecular identifiers, while MiXCR was used to determine the CDR3 positions. Recombination models were inferred per individual with the repgenHMM and IGoR tools using an EM algorithm. Shared clonotype analysis was performed with the tcR package in R, normalizing sharing by the product of cloneset sizes. To study raw recombination without the effects of thymic and clonal selection, out-of-frame nonproductive sequences were analyzed. Through fastp at Q25 and MiXCR, TCRdb rebuilt clones from the public reads, retaining in-frame beta chains. Identical CDR3 protein sequences are pooled into one entry, listed with their most common genes and DNA. TCRdb, not the original authors, processed these V and J calls. The sample profile shows 500,000 to 650,000 distinct CDR3 sequences; 20% to 25% of them were found once. The top ten constitute 0.4% to 0.6% of the sample.

According to the germline V gene, CDR1 reads MRHNA and CDR2 reads SNTAGT. Unmatched junction bases come to 5, with V trimmed by 2 bases and J by 3 bases. CDR3 length: 15 amino acids, cysteine to phenylalanine. This entry keeps only the CDR3 DNA: 45 bases, framed from base 1. Notes on this clonotype: What antigen it recognizes has not been identified. One base away there is no much larger clone; base qualities are not given.

These data are also associated with another study on yellow fever vaccine responses in identical twins. The second study, in turn, reports: According to the authors, in identical twins the way T cells responded to vaccination appeared partly convergent and partly personalized. The study precisely tracked vaccine-responding T cell clones in identical twins.

Material for sequencing was CD4+ T cells sorted from blood. The clonotype was recovered from a woman aged 18-29 years in good health. The chain is made from TRBV6-4 and TRBJ2-3, with 7 bases aligning to TRBD2. The bases read TGTGCCAGCAGTGACGAGGCGGGAGTGACAGATACGCAGTATTTT. This is translated as CASSDEAGVTDTQYF.